This T cell receptor (beta chain) was recorded in a study of breast tumors, draining lymph nodes, adjacent tissues. Samples came from axillary lymph nodes draining the breast cancer. The V end was cut by 5 bases, the J end by 5 bases, with 12 bases between. This CDR3 contains 13 residues. Germline CDR1 is SEHNR and CDR2 is FQNEAQ (reference sequence). TCRdb reanalysed the multiplex PCR reads using MiXCR and keeps one entry per CDR3 protein. There are some 120,000 distinct CDR3 sequences in the sample; 21% occur only once, and roughly 2% lies in the top ten. This clonotype was observed a few times. The V gene is TRBV7-9, the J gene TRBJ2-5; D is uncertain. Input material: axillary lymph node tissue. This clonotype was sampled from a female donor with breast cancer. Some clones in this sample may be carry-over from other donors' samples. CDR3 DNA: TGTGCCAGCAGCGGTTGGGGTCGGGAGACCCAGTACTTC. Amino acids: CASSGWGRETQYF.